This T cell receptor (beta chain) is from a study of cytomegalovirus exposure and HLA in healthy donors. Study in general: Earlier sequencing of around 190 million T cells yielded around 100 million unique TCR beta sequences.

General study findings and limits: When presence/absence was analysed, sequencing depth was taken to be roughly uniform across donors. Most of the CMV-associated TCR beta chains (in a later analysis) appeared to be HLA-restricted.

Remarks on this clone: Antigen: not known.

Healthy bone marrow donors made up the donor group. The PCR used 60 Vbeta and 13 Jbeta primers. The table came from immunoSEQ multiplex PCR; TCRdb's copy has only in-frame clones and leaves some out. Of some 140,000 clones listed, 65% to 80% were seen once; the top ten hold roughly 10%. The clonotype comes from a woman aged 50 to 60 in good health and CMV-seropositive. The sequenced sample was PBMCs.

CDR3 in amino acids: CASSSPGQGAGQPQHF. The CDR3 region has the DNA TGTGCCAGCAGTTCCCCGGGACAGGGGGCAGGACAGCCCCAGCATTTT. The rearrangement joins TRBV28 to TRBJ1-5; the match to TRBD1 covers 12 bases. There are 16 residues in the CDR3. In germline, CDR1 is MDHEN, CDR2 SYDVKM. V lost 4 bases, J lost 7 bases, and 8 bases stayed unmatched. The full variable domain, with the rest looked up from reference TRBV28 and TRBJ1-5, is DVKVTQSSRYLVKRTGEKVFLECVQDMDHENMFWYRQDPGLGLRLIYFSYDVKMKEKGDIPEGYSVSREKKERFSLILESASTNQTSMYLCASSSPGQGAGQPQHFGDGTRLSIL.